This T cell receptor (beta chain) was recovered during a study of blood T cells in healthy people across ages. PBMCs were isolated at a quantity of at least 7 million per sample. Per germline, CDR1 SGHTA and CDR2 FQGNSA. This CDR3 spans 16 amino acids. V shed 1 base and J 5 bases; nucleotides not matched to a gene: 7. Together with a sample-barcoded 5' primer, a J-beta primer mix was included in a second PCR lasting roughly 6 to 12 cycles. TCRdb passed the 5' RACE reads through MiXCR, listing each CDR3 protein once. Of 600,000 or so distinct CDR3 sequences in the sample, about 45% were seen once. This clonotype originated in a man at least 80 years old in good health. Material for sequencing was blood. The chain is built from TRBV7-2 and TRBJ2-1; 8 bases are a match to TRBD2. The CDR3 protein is CASSLGPSGGNNEQFF. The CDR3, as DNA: TGTGCCAGCAGCTTAGGACCAAGCGGGGGCAACAATGAGCAGTTCTTC.